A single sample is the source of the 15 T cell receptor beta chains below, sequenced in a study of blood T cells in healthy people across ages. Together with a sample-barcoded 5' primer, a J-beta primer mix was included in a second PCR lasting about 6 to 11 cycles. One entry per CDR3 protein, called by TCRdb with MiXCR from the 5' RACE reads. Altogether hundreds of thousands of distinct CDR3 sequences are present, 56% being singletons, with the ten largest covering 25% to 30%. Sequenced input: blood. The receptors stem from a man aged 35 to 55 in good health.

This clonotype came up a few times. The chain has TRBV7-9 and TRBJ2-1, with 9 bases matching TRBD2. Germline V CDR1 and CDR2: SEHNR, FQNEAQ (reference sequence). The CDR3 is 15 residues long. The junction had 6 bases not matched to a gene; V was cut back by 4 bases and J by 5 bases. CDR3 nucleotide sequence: TGTGCCAGCAGCTCTTGGACTAGCGTAAACAATGAGCAGTTCTTC. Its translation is CASSSWTSVNNEQFF.

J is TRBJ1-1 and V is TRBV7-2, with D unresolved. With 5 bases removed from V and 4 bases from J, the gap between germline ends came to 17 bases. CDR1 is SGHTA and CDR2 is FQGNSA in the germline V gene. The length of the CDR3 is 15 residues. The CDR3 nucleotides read TGTGCCAGCAGCCTCTCCCCTGTGAGGACCACTGAAGCTTTCTTT. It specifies CASSLSPVRTTEAFF.

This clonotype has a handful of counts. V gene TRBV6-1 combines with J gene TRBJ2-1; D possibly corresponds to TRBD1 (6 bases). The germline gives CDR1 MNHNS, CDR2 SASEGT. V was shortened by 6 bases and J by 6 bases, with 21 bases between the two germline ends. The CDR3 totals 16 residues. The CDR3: CASRDEQGLLSNEQFF. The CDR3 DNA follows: TGTGCCAGCAGAGACGAACAGGGTCTACTTTCCAATGAGCAGTTCTTC.

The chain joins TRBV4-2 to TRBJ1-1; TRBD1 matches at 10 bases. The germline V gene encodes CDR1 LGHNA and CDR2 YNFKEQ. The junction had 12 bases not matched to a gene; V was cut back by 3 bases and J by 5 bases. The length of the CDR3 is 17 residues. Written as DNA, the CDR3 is TGTGCCAGCAGCCAGGCGGGACAGGGGAATGGGACAACTGAAGCTTTCTTT. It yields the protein CASSQAGQGNGTTEAFF.

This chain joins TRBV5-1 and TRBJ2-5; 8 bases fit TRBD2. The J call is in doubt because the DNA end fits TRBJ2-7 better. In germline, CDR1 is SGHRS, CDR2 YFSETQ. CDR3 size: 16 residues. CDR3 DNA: TGCGCCAGCAGCTTGGCCCCAAGCGGGAGCGGCGGCGAGCAGTACTTC. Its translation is CASSLAPSGSGGEQYF.

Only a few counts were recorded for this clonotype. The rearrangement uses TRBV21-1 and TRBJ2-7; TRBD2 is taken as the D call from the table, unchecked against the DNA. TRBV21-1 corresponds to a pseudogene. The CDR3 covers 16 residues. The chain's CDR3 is CASNQIQPSPSYEQYF. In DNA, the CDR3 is TGTGCCAGCAACCAGATTCAGCCTAGCCCTTCCTACGAGCAGTACTTC.

The CDR3 nucleotides read TGTGCCAGCAGCGTCCGGATTAGTCCGTACAATGAGCAGTTCTTC. This gives the protein CASSVRISPYNEQFF. The rearrangement uses TRBV9 and TRBJ2-1; D is unresolved. V lost 2 bases and J lost 4, with 13 bases in between. The germline V gene encodes CDR1 SGDLS and CDR2 YYNGEE. There are 15 residues in the CDR3. The full variable domain, its missing parts supplied by reference TRBV9 and TRBJ2-1, is DSGVTQTPKHLITATGQRVTLRCSPRSGDLSVYWYQQSLDQGLQFLIQYYNGEERAKGNILERFSAQQFPDLHSELNLSSLELGDSALYFCASSVRISPYNEQFFGPGTRLTVL.

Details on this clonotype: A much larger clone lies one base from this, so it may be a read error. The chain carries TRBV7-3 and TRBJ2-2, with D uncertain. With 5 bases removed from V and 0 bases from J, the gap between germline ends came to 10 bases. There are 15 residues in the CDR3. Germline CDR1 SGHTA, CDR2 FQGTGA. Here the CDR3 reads CASSQITANTGELFF. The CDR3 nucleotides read TGTGCCAGCAGCCAAATCACAGCGAACACCGGGGAGCTGTTTTTT.

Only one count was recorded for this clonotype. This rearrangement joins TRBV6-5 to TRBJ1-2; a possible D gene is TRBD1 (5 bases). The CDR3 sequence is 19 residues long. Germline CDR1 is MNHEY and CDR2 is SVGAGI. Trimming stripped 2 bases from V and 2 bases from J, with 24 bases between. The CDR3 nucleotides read TGTGCCAGCAGTTACCGACGGGACGGCTCAGAGCCGCTGAACTATGGCTACACCTTC. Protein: CASSYRRDGSEPLNYGYTF.

The CDR3 region is CASSQDMDSYRNQPQHF. CDR3 nucleotide sequence: TGTGCCAGCAGCCAAGATATGGACAGCTATAGGAATCAGCCCCAGCATTTT. V usage is TRBV4-2 and J usage is TRBJ1-5; D perhaps matches TRBD1 (6 bases). The CDR3 totals 17 residues. Looked up from germline, CDR1 is LGHNA and CDR2 is YNFKEQ. Between the trimmed V and J ends, which lost 0 bases and 4 bases, there was a span of 16 bases.

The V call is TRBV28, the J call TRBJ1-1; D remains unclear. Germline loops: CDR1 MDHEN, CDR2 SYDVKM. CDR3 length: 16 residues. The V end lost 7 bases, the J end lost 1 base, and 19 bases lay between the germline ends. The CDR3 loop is CASTQPGPRGNTEAFF. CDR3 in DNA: TGTGCCAGCACCCAACCCGGGCCGCGGGGGAACACTGAAGCTTTCTTT.

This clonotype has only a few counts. In DNA form, the CDR3 reads TGTGCCAGCAGTTTACAACGCGGGGGTTACGAGCAGTACTTC. The encoded protein is CASSLQRGGYEQYF. The chain combines TRBV27 with TRBJ2-7; 7 bases align to TRBD2. J gave up 4 bases and V 2 bases, and 5 bases lay outside the gene matches. The CDR3 sequence is 14 residues long. Germline V gives CDR1 MNHEY, CDR2 SMNVEV (reference sequence).

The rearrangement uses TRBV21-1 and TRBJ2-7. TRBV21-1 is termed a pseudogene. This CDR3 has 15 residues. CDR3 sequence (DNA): TGTGCCAGCAGCAAAAAAACTGGGTTTTCCTACGAGCAGTACTTC. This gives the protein CASSKKTGFSYEQYF.

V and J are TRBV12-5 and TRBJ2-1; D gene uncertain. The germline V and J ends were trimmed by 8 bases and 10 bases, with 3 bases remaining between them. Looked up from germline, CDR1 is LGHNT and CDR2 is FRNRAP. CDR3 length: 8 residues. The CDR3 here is CASSEQFF. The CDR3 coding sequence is TGTGCTAGTTCAGAGCAGTTCTTC.

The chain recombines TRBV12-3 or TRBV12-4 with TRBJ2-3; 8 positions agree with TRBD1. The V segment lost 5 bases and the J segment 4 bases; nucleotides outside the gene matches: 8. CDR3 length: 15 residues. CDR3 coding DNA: TGTGCCAGCAGTCCATGGACAGGGCGCCCAGATACGCAGTATTTT. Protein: CASSPWTGRPDTQYF.